Below are 14 T cell receptor beta chains sequenced from a single sample in a study of cytomegalovirus exposure and HLA in healthy donors. Data came from immunoSEQ multiplex PCR; TCRdb stores just in-frame clones and leaves some out. In the table there are 100,000 to 150,000 clones, roughly 89% of which are singletons. Sequenced input: PBMCs. Every receptor here comes from a woman under 30 in good health and CMV-seronegative.

V is TRBV19 and J is TRBJ1-4, with D possibly TRBD1 on 5 matching bases. The CDR3 totals 12 residues. V lost 5 bases to trimming and J lost 12 bases, with 13 bases between them. Germline V CDR1 and CDR2: LNHDA, SQIVND (reference sequence). The DNA of the CDR3 is TGTGCCAGTAGTCTTTCAGGGCGTGAACTGTTTTTT. Amino acid sequence: CASSLSGRELFF.

The rearrangement joins TRBV7-8 to TRBJ1-2; D uncertain. The CDR3 is made up of 14 amino acids. Trimming took off 0 bases at V and 2 bases at J, with 7 bases between the two ends. Germline assignment: CDR1 SGHVS and CDR2 FQNEAQ. DNA of the CDR3: TGTGCCAGCAGCTTAGCGCGGGCGAACTATGGCTACACCTTC. Translated: CASSLARANYGYTF.

This clone was seen only once. The rearrangement uses TRBV28 and TRBJ2-3; 11 bases align to TRBD1. Germline CDR1 MDHEN, CDR2 SYDVKM. The CDR3 sequence is 15 residues long. The V gene end was trimmed by 5 bases and the J gene end by 3 bases; junction bases not matched to a gene: 4. CDR3 in DNA: TGTGCCAGCAGTGAGGACAGGGGGCTGACAGATACGCAGTATTTT. Protein sequence: CASSEDRGLTDTQYF.

The chain links TRBV15 to TRBJ2-7; a possible D gene is TRBD1 (6 bases). Per germline, CDR1 LNHNV and CDR2 YYDKDF (reference sequence). The CDR3 has 14 residues. Trimming cost V 8 bases and J 5 bases, with 19 bases left between them. CDR3 amino acids: CATSTGTSVHEQYF. As DNA, the CDR3 is TGTGCCACCTCGACCGGGACATCGGTCCACGAGCAGTACTTC.

This rearrangement joins TRBV2 to TRBJ2-7; TRBD1 is a possible D gene (6 bases). Germline V CDR1 and CDR2: SNHLY, FYNNEI. The CDR3 is 16 residues long. Between the trimmed V and J ends, which lost 7 bases and 2 bases, there was a span of 21 bases. In nucleotides, the CDR3 is TGTGCCAGCATCCAATTTTTGGGACAAAAGACCTACGAGCAGTACTTC. It specifies CASIQFLGQKTYEQYF.

The genes are TRBV5-1 and TRBJ1-2; 9 positions agree with TRBD1. The trim removed 4 bases at V and 6 bases at J, leaving 16 bases unmatched. This CDR3 region has 17 residues. The germline V gene has CDR1 SGHRS and CDR2 YFSETQ. CDR3 amino acids: CASSPRQGVRAGHGYTF. The CDR3 region has the DNA TGCGCCAGCAGCCCAAGACAGGGGGTCCGAGCCGGGCATGGCTACACCTTC. The whole variable domain, remainder taken from reference TRBV5-1 and TRBJ1-2, is KAGVTQTPRYLIKTRGQQVTLSCSPISGHRSVSWYQQTPGQGLQFLFEYFSETQRNKGNFPGRFSGRQFSNSRSEMNVSTLELGDSALYLCASSPRQGVRAGHGYTFGSGTRLTVV.

The J gene is TRBJ2-7, the V gene TRBV29-1, with 13 bases matching TRBD2. The CDR3 has 14 residues. Germline V gene data show CDR1 as SQVTM and CDR2 as ANQGSEA. Trimming at V came to 4 bases and at J to 6 bases, leaving 6 bases not matched to a gene. In DNA, the CDR3 is TGCAGCGTTGGAGGGACTAGCGGGAATGGCGAGCAGTACTTC. It encodes CSVGGTSGNGEQYF.

The V call is TRBV10-3, the J call TRBJ1-6; tentative D call: TRBD1 (6 bases). The V end lost 2 bases, the J end lost 7 bases, and 9 bases lay between the germline ends. Germline lookup yields CDR1 ENHRY and CDR2 SYGVKD. CDR3 length equals 14 residues. In DNA form, the CDR3 reads TGTGCCATCAGTGAGCGGGACACAAATTCACCCCTCCACTTT. Its protein product is CAISERDTNSPLHF.

V gene TRBV27 combines with J gene TRBJ1-2; 8 positions agree with TRBD1. This CDR3 has 16 amino acids. From germline, CDR1 is MNHEY and CDR2 SMNVEV (reference sequence). V lost 2 bases to trimming and J lost 4 bases; unmatched junction nucleotides: 9. In DNA form, the CDR3 reads TGTGCCAGCAGTTTACGACTACCCGGACAGGGCTATGGCTACACCTTC. Translated, it gives CASSLRLPGQGYGYTF.

This clone showed up just once. The V gene is TRBV5-5, the J gene TRBJ2-7, with D possibly matching TRBD1 (6 bases). This CDR3 contains 15 residues. The germline CDR1 and CDR2 sequences are SGHKS and YYEKEE (reference sequence). V dropped 1 base and J dropped 6 bases, with 17 bases sitting between them. For the CDR3, the DNA is TGTGCCAGCAGCTTGTATGACAGGCTGATCGGCGAGCAGTACGTC. This translates into CASSLYDRLIGEQYV.

This clone was counted only a few times. CDR3: CASGRTDYGYTF. The CDR3 coding sequence is TGTGCCAGCGGACGGACAGACTATGGCTACACCTTC. The V gene is TRBV7-9, the J gene TRBJ1-2; a possible D gene is TRBD1 (6 bases). The CDR3 is made up of 12 amino acids. The germline CDR1 and CDR2 sequences are SEHNR and FQNEAQ (reference sequence). Trimming cost V 8 bases and J 3 bases, with 10 bases left between them.

The rearrangement links TRBV4-2 to TRBJ2-3, with 10 bases that match TRBD2. The CDR3 has 17 residues. Germline lookup yields CDR1 LGHNA and CDR2 YNFKEQ. The J segment lost 4 bases and the V segment lost 0 bases, leaving 7 bases of the junction unmatched. DNA of the CDR3: TGTGCCAGCAGCCAAGACGGTAGCGGGGGGACTTCAGATACGCAGTATTTT. It is translated as CASSQDGSGGTSDTQYF.

The chain joins TRBV28 to TRBJ1-1; TRBD1 is a possible D gene (6 bases). Trimming took off 2 bases at V and 3 bases at J, with 13 bases between the two ends. CDR1 MDHEN and CDR2 SYDVKM come from the germline V gene. This CDR3 is built from 15 residues. The CDR3: CASSLLSTGYTEAFF. DNA of the CDR3: TGTGCCAGCAGTTTACTGAGCACAGGGTACACTGAAGCTTTCTTT.

This sequence joins TRBV28 and TRBJ2-5; a weak D match, TRBD2 (5 bases). The CDR3 is made up of 16 amino acids. Germline assignment: CDR1 MDHEN and CDR2 SYDVKM. Trimming removed 10 bases at V and 5 bases at J, with 26 bases between. CDR3 DNA sequence: TGTGCCACCGCAGCCGTGGAGGTTGCCTTAGCCGAGACCCAGTACTTC. Its protein is CATAAVEVALAETQYF.